The 5 T cell receptor beta chains presented below share a single source sample, sequenced in a study of cytomegalovirus exposure and HLA in healthy donors (dated by TCRdb to about 2017). Libraries came from the immunoSEQ multiplex PCR assay. The multiplex PCR relied on a mix of 60 forward primers for TCR Vbeta segments and 13 reverse primers for TCR Jbeta segments. Held by TCRdb, this immuneACCESS table contains in-frame sequences only and omits some clones. Under half of the omission traces to an unresolved V gene where checked; the cause of the rest is unknown. This specimen's table enumerates tens of thousands of clones. The ten largest clones represent 17% of the sample. The source material was PBMCs. These receptors were taken from a male donor in good health and CMV-seropositive.

The rearrangement links TRBV27 to TRBJ2-3; 8 bases are a match to TRBD2. Germline loops: CDR1 MNHEY, CDR2 SMNVEV (reference sequence). With V trimmed by 0 bases and J by 3 bases, 2 bases remained unmatched. The CDR3 runs 15 residues. The CDR3 DNA sequence: TGTGCCAGCAGTTTATCAGCGGGAGCGACAGATACGCAGTATTTT. This sequence encodes CASSLSAGATDTQYF.

The chain links TRBV10-3 to TRBJ2-7; D gene uncertain. Germline CDR1 reads ENHRY; CDR2 reads SYGVKD. The V gene lost 0 bases and the J gene lost 0 bases, with 12 bases spanning the gap. The CDR3 loop spans 16 amino acids. The CDR3 coding sequence is TGTGCCATCAGTGAGTCGATGGGCCAGTCCTCCTACGAGCAGTACTTC. Amino acids: CAISESMGQSSYEQYF.

The chain recombines TRBV7-6 with TRBJ1-1, with D possibly being TRBD1 (6 bases). Germline values: CDR1 SGHVS, CDR2 FNYEAQ. CDR3 length: 14 amino acids. Deletions cut 4 bases from V and 5 bases from J, with 14 bases between. DNA for the CDR3: TGTGCCAGCAGCTCGCAACAGGGAGGGACTGAAGCTTTCTTT. Residues: CASSSQQGGTEAFF.

V usage is TRBV29-1 and J usage is TRBJ2-1, with a possible D match to TRBD2 (5 bases). Germline-derived CDR1 and CDR2 are SQVTM and ANQGSEA. V was clipped by 7 bases and J by 10 bases, with 14 bases between them. This CDR3 is 11 amino acids long. CDR3 nucleotides: TGCAGCGCCAACCCGGGGAGCGAGCAGTTCTTC. Translated, it gives CSANPGSEQFF.

The rearrangement joins TRBV18 to TRBJ1-2; weak D call: TRBD1 (5 bases). The CDR3 is 15 amino acids. Deletions cut 0 bases from V and 4 bases from J, with 12 bases between. Germline CDR1 KGHSH, CDR2 LQKENI. CDR3 bases: TGTGCCAGCTCACCACCGTCTAGACAGATCTATGGCTACACCTTC. Its translation is CASSPPSRQIYGYTF.